This is a list of T cell receptor beta chains from one sample in a study of cytomegalovirus exposure and HLA in healthy donors. Data came from immunoSEQ multiplex PCR; TCRdb stores just in-frame clones and leaves some out. This sample carries approximately 140,000 clones, under 80% of them seen once, and the ten largest clones take 2.5% to 3.5%. What was sequenced was PBMCs. These receptors were obtained from a male donor in good health and CMV-seronegative. Each CDR3 is given with its conserved first and last residue. D genes are given only for firm matches. Some rows mark clone size as missing; the rest say once, few, many or name a class of expanded clone.

size: few
J: TRBJ2-5
D: -
V: TRBV7-3
CDR3: CASSLLASQETQYF
DNA: TGTGCCAGCAGCTTACTAGCCTCCCAAGAGACCCAGTACTTC

size: -
J: TRBJ2-3
D: -
V: TRBV9
CDR3: CASGLGAITDTQYF
DNA: TGTGCCAGCGGCTTAGGGGCGATCACAGATACGCAGTATTTT

size: once
J: TRBJ1-1
D: TRBD1
V: TRBV5-8
CDR3: CASSLYRRQGINTEAFF
DNA: TGTGCCAGCAGCTTATACCGCCGACAGGGGATAAACACTGAAGCTTTCTTT

size: -
J: TRBJ1-5
D: -
V: TRBV4-1
CDR3: CASSQDSGQGTNQPQHF
DNA: TGCGCCAGCAGCCAAGACTCTGGGCAGGGCACTAATCAGCCCCAGCATTTT

size: -
J: TRBJ2-2
D: TRBD1
V: TRBV6-5
CDR3: CASNPGQGGTGELFF
DNA: TGTGCCAGCAACCCGGGACAGGGGGGCACCGGGGAGCTGTTTTTT

size: -
J: TRBJ2-1
D: TRBD2
V: TRBV7-9
CDR3: CASSLGLAGYNEQFF
DNA: TGTGCCAGCAGCCTAGGACTAGCGGGGTACAATGAGCAGTTCTTC

size: -
J: TRBJ2-5
D: TRBD2
V: TRBV10-3
CDR3: CAISNGLAGGHEETQYF
DNA: TGTGCCATCAGCAATGGACTAGCGGGGGGGCATGAAGAGACCCAGTACTTC

size: -
J: TRBJ1-1
D: -
V: TRBV19
CDR3: CASSIGAGYTEAFF
DNA: TGTGCCAGTAGTATAGGAGCGGGGTACACTGAAGCTTTCTTT

size: -
J: TRBJ2-2
D: TRBD1
V: TRBV9
CDR3: CARSVGTGGNTGELFF
DNA: TGTGCCCGCAGCGTAGGGACAGGGGGAAACACCGGGGAGCTGTTTTTT

size: -
J: TRBJ1-6
D: TRBD1
V: TRBV19
CDR3: CASSTQGQSLGSPLHF
DNA: TGTGCCAGTAGTACCCAGGGACAGTCCCTAGGTTCACCCCTCCACTTT

size: few
J: TRBJ2-2
D: TRBD1
V: TRBV18
CDR3: CASSSNSGQGNTGELFF
DNA: TGTGCCAGCTCATCGAATTCGGGACAGGGGAACACCGGGGAGCTGTTTTTT

size: few
J: TRBJ1-1
D: -
V: TRBV7-6
CDR3: CASSSTENTEAFF
DNA: TGTGCCAGCAGCTCGACAGAGAACACTGAAGCTTTCTTT

size: -
J: TRBJ2-3
D: TRBD2
V: TRBV6-1
CDR3: CASSGRELAGGTDTQYF
DNA: TGTGCCAGCAGTGGCCGCGAACTAGCGGGAGGGACAGATACGCAGTATTTT